Detailed here is one T cell receptor beta chain. The antigen is undetermined. These data originate in a study of human T cells and chemical hapten exposure. Across the whole study: Throughout the approximately 25-week study, diphenylcyclopropenone was applied weekly to the patients' scalps. Whole-study findings and limits: No alteration of TCRs above 1 in 1000 frequency was seen with DPC sensitization.

Stated time point: patch test 1, 2 weeks after DPC sensitization. Treatment meaning: therapeutic diphenylcyclopropenone sensitization with weekly scalp DPC. Extraction of total RNA was performed on unfractionated whole blood. Unique molecular identifiers were attached to individual cDNA molecules during library preparation. TCRdb ran MiXCR on the RACE reads and lists one entry per CDR3 protein. The table includes about 360,000 distinct CDR3 sequences, roughly 4.8% detected once. Germline CDR1 MNHEY, CDR2 SMNVEV (reference sequence). Trimming cost V 5 bases and J 6 bases, with 14 bases left between them. The CDR3 totals 14 residues.

Sample: whole blood, taken in connection with sensitization to the hapten diphenylcyclopropenone (DPC). The genes are TRBV27 and TRBJ1-5, with D unresolved. The clonotype comes from a woman in her forties or fifties with alopecia areata. Some clones in this sample may be carry-over from other donors' samples. The CDR3 sequence: CASSAWDGFQPQHF. The DNA for the CDR3 is TGTGCCAGCAGTGCATGGGATGGGTTTCAGCCCCAGCATTTT.